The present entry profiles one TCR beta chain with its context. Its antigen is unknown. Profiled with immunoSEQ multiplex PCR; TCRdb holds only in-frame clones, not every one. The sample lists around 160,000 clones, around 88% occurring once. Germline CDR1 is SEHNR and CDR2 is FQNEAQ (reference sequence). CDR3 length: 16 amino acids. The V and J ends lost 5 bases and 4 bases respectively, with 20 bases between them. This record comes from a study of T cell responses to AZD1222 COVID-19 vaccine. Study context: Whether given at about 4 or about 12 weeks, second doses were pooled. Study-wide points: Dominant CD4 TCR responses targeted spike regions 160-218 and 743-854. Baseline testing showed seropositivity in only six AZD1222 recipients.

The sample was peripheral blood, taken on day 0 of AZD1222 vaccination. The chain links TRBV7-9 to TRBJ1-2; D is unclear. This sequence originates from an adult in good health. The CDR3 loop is CASSPRESPLIYGYTF. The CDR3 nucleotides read TGTGCCAGCAGCCCGAGGGAAAGCCCACTCATCTATGGCTACACCTTC. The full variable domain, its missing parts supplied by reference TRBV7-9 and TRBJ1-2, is DTGVSQNPRHKITKRGQNVTFRCDPISEHNRLYWYRQTLGQGPEFLTYFQNEAQLEKSRLLSDRFSAERPKGSFSTLEIQRTEQGDSAMYLCASSPRESPLIYGYTFGSGTRLTVV.